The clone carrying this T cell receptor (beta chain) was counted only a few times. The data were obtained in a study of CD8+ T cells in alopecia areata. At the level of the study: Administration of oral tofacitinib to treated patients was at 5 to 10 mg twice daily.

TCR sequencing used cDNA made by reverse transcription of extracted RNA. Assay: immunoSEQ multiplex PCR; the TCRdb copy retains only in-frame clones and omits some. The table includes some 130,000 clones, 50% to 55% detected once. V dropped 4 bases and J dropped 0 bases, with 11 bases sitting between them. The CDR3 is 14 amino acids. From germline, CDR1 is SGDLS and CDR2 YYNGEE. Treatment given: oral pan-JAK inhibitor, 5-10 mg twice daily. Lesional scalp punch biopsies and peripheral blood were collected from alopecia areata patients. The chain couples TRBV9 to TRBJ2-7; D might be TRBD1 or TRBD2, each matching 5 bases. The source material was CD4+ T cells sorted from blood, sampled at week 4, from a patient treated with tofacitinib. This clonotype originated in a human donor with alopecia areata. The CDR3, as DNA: TGTGCCAGCAGCCCCCGGGACGCCTCCTACGAGCAGTACTTC. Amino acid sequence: CASSPRDASYEQYF.